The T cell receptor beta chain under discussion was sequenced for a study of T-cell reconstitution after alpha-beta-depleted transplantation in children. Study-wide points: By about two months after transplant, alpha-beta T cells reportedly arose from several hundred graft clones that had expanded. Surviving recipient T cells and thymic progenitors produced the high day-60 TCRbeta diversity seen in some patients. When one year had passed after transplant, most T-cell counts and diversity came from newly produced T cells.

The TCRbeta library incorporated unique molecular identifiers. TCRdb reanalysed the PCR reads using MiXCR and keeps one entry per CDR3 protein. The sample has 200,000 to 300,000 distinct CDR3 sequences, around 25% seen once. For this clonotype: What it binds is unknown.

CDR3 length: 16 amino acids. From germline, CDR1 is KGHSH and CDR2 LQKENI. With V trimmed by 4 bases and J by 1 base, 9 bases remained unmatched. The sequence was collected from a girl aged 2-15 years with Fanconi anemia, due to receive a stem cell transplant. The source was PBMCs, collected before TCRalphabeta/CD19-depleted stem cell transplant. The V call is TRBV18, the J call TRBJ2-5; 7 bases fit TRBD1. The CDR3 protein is CASSLTGTVLQETQYF. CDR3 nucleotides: TGTGCCAGCTCACTTACCGGGACAGTCCTCCAAGAGACCCAGTACTTC.